The rows below give T cell receptor beta chains drawn from one sample of a study of cytomegalovirus exposure and HLA in healthy donors. TCRdb's copy holds only in-frame clones and misses some; the assay was immunoSEQ multiplex PCR. The sample carries 55,000 to 70,000 clones, approximately 74% recorded once. Material: PBMCs. These receptors all stem from a man aged 40-49 years in good health and CMV-seropositive. The CDR3 runs from the conserved cysteine through the conserved F or W. Each record gives: V gene, J gene, CDR3 protein.

v_call: TRBV7-9
j_call: TRBJ1-5
cdr3_aa: CASSPKGRGDQPQHF

v_call: TRBV27
j_call: TRBJ2-5
cdr3_aa: CASSWAGVETQYF

v_call: TRBV5-1
j_call: TRBJ1-2
cdr3_aa: CASSRDREGYTF

v_call: TRBV5-4
j_call: TRBJ2-3
cdr3_aa: CASSLEKGATDTQYF

v_call: TRBV6-6
j_call: TRBJ1-1
cdr3_aa: CASSLRATEAFF

v_call: TRBV11-2
j_call: TRBJ1-4
cdr3_aa: CASSSIRGKGEKLFF

v_call: TRBV5-5
j_call: TRBJ2-7
cdr3_aa: CASSRDSIYEQYF

v_call: TRBV7-2
j_call: TRBJ1-1
cdr3_aa: CASSVQRNLEAFF

v_call: TRBV9
j_call: TRBJ1-5
cdr3_aa: CASSKDNSNQPQHF

v_call: TRBV7-2
j_call: TRBJ1-2
cdr3_aa: CASSLSEALDYGYTF

v_call: TRBV19
j_call: TRBJ1-6
cdr3_aa: CASSDTGGNGSPLHF

v_call: TRBV10-3
j_call: TRBJ2-7
cdr3_aa: CAISQDRTSYEQYF

v_call: TRBV6-5
j_call: TRBJ2-3
cdr3_aa: CASSVTGRTDTQYF

v_call: TRBV9
j_call: TRBJ2-2
cdr3_aa: CASSGGQGVPGELFF

v_call: TRBV7-9
j_call: TRBJ1-1
cdr3_aa: CSSSWGQDKAFF

v_call: TRBV11-2
j_call: TRBJ1-4
cdr3_aa: CASSPLTGTREGKLFF

v_call: TRBV4-3
j_call: TRBJ1-4
cdr3_aa: CASSQDQGDYEKLFF

v_call: TRBV19
j_call: TRBJ2-3
cdr3_aa: CASTVSGFSGTDTQYF

v_call: TRBV5-6
j_call: TRBJ2-1
cdr3_aa: CASSLSSEQFF

v_call: TRBV19
j_call: TRBJ2-7
cdr3_aa: CASSLGLADYEQYF

v_call: TRBV19
j_call: TRBJ2-7
cdr3_aa: CARGGPWRGFLDEQYF

v_call: TRBV19
j_call: TRBJ2-7
cdr3_aa: CASSRGLAGANYEQYF

v_call: TRBV4-1
j_call: TRBJ2-5
cdr3_aa: CASSQLAGDQETQYF

v_call: TRBV4-1
j_call: TRBJ2-7
cdr3_aa: CASSQEGLAGLYEQYF

v_call: TRBV14
j_call: TRBJ1-2
cdr3_aa: CASSQDSNRRLGYTF

v_call: TRBV19
j_call: TRBJ2-7
cdr3_aa: CASRDSRSSYEQYF

v_call: TRBV19
j_call: TRBJ1-2
cdr3_aa: CASSPGQGNGYTF

v_call: TRBV2
j_call: TRBJ2-2
cdr3_aa: CASSEWRRNTGELFF

v_call: TRBV4-1
j_call: TRBJ2-1
cdr3_aa: CASSQNNIYEQFF

v_call: TRBV30
j_call: TRBJ1-2
cdr3_aa: CAWRTGVEGDGYTF

v_call: TRBV30
j_call: TRBJ2-7
cdr3_aa: CACTDRRQGFHEQYF

v_call: TRBV2
j_call: TRBJ1-1
cdr3_aa: CASEGTGVGAFF

v_call: TRBV2
j_call: TRBJ2-5
cdr3_aa: CASSVSVQETQYF

v_call: TRBV4-1
j_call: TRBJ2-5
cdr3_aa: CASSQEEGLETQYF

v_call: TRBV6-6
j_call: TRBJ1-1
cdr3_aa: CASRQPGGGTEAFF

v_call: TRBV4-3
j_call: TRBJ1-4
cdr3_aa: CASSPSGEKLFF

v_call: TRBV5-3
j_call: TRBJ1-5
cdr3_aa: CTQRGSRACNQPQHF

v_call: TRBV7-3
j_call: TRBJ2-1
cdr3_aa: CASSPTGGGTVNHEQFF

v_call: TRBV28
j_call: TRBJ2-5
cdr3_aa: CASSLFRGDRFLWEQYF

v_call: TRBV5-4
j_call: TRBJ1-1
cdr3_aa: CASSGRGRGYTEAFF

v_call: TRBV18
j_call: TRBJ1-2
cdr3_aa: CASSPPATANYGYTF

v_call: TRBV4-3
j_call: TRBJ1-2
cdr3_aa: CASSQVEIGGGGYTF

v_call: TRBV4-3
j_call: TRBJ1-1
cdr3_aa: CASSQELLGIAGTEAFF

v_call: TRBV27
j_call: TRBJ2-7
cdr3_aa: CASSEQPYEQYF

v_call: TRBV10-3
j_call: TRBJ1-2
cdr3_aa: CAIRGTGNYGYTF

v_call: TRBV14
j_call: TRBJ1-1
cdr3_aa: CASSRDWTEAFF

v_call: TRBV5-1
j_call: TRBJ1-2
cdr3_aa: CASSDAGTTNYGYTF

v_call: TRBV7-9
j_call: TRBJ1-1
cdr3_aa: CASSTGHLNTEAFF

v_call: TRBV18
j_call: TRBJ2-7
cdr3_aa: CASSRSPGGQGGAEQYF

v_call: TRBV7-9
j_call: TRBJ2-2
cdr3_aa: CASSLITSGSRTGELFF

v_call: TRBV2
j_call: TRBJ2-7
cdr3_aa: CASSEETGVFSRDLRF

v_call: TRBV10-1
j_call: TRBJ2-7
cdr3_aa: CASRANGGKKGYEQYF

v_call: TRBV7-9
j_call: TRBJ2-5
cdr3_aa: CSSTRTGILTQYF

v_call: TRBV27
j_call: TRBJ1-1
cdr3_aa: CASSVGDMNTEAFF

v_call: TRBV7-9
j_call: TRBJ2-3
cdr3_aa: CSSSEQGPRRTDTQYF

v_call: TRBV4-2
j_call: TRBJ2-3
cdr3_aa: CASSLGQGPDTQYF

v_call: TRBV11-2
j_call: TRBJ1-2
cdr3_aa: CASSYPLAANYGYTF

v_call: TRBV5-6
j_call: TRBJ1-1
cdr3_aa: CASSLGPGGNTEAFF